These 18 T cell receptor beta chains were all obtained from the same sample, sequenced in a study of molecular identifiers for immune sequencing clone quantification. A single record per CDR3 protein comes from TCRdb applying MiXCR to the PCR reads. Of under 600,000 distinct CDR3 sequences listed, about 22% are singletons. Sequences were obtained from naive CD8+ T cells from blood, with Jurkat cell RNA spiked in. Subset in this sample: FACS-sorted CD8+CD4-CCR7+CD45RA+ naive T cells. The receptors here all came from a human donor in good health. Some libraries in this study had Jurkat cell RNA spiked in.

This clonotype was recorded at least ten times. CDR3 DNA sequence: TGTGCCAGCAGTCTTAATCGGGTCTACGAGCAGTACTTC. It is translated as CASSLNRVYEQYF. This chain uses TRBV6-1 with TRBJ2-7, with unresolved D. The ends were cut back, 5 bases at V and 3 bases at J, with 11 bases in the middle. CDR3 size: 13 residues. Germline CDR1 is MNHNS and CDR2 is SASEGT.

This clonotype was picked up many times. The V call is TRBV5-6, the J call TRBJ2-7; D call uncertain. Germline V gene sequence: CDR1 SGHDT, CDR2 YYEEEE. Trimming pared 1 base from V and 0 bases from J, leaving 5 bases between. There are 13 residues in the CDR3. The CDR3 spells CASSLPSSYEQYF. In DNA form, the CDR3 reads TGTGCCAGCAGCTTGCCTAGCTCCTACGAGCAGTACTTC. Using reference TRBV5-6 and TRBJ2-7 for the parts outside the CDR3, the full variable domain is DAGVTQSPTHLIKTRGQQVTLRCSPKSGHDTVSWYQQALGQGPQFIFQYYEEEERQRGNFPDRFSGHQFPNYSSELNVNALLLGDSALYLCASSLPSSYEQYFGPGTRLTVT.

This clonotype was seen at least ten times. The rearrangement joins TRBV24-1 to TRBJ2-3; D is perhaps TRBD1 (6 bases). From germline, CDR1 is KGHDR and CDR2 SFDVKD. The CDR3 has 16 amino acids. The V end lost 3 bases, the J end lost 5 bases, and 17 bases lay between the germline ends. CDR3 region: CATSDTDRPSKDTQYF. In nucleotides, the CDR3 is TGTGCCACCAGTGATACCGACAGGCCCTCTAAAGATACGCAGTATTTT.

As regards this clonotype: The conserved phenylalanine or tryptophan is not found at the CDR3 terminus, so this likely reflects a read error. The chain carries TRBV4-1 and TRBJ2-3; 8 bases agree with TRBD1. The CDR3 is 16 amino acids. CDR1 and CDR2 (germline): MGHRA, YSYEKL. With V trimmed by 0 bases and J by 3 bases, 5 bases remained unmatched. The DNA of the CDR3 is TGCGCCAGCAGCCAAGATGGACAGGGATGGACAGATACGCAGTATCTT. It codes for CASSQDGQGWTDTQYL.

This chain uses TRBV9 with TRBJ2-5; D possibly corresponds to TRBD2 (7 bases). This CDR3 comprises 17 residues. Germline V gene sequence: CDR1 SGDLS, CDR2 YYNGEE. V gave up 3 bases and J gave up 2 bases, with 20 bases separating them. The DNA for the CDR3 is TGTGCCAGCAGCGCGGAGGGGGGGCCATACATTCAAGAGACCCAGTACTTC. It specifies CASSAEGGPYIQETQYF.

This clonotype turned up a few times. This sequence joins TRBV5-8 and TRBJ2-5, with D possibly TRBD1 on 6 matching bases. V shed 1 base and J shed 2 bases, with 9 bases lying between them. Germline CDR1 reads SGHTS; CDR2 reads YDEGEE. The CDR3 is 14 amino acids. The CDR3 sequence is CASSLLRGQETQYF. CDR3 nucleotide sequence: TGTGCCAGCAGCTTGCTCAGGGGACAAGAGACCCAGTACTTC.

The J gene is TRBJ2-1, the V gene TRBV13; 9 bases agree with TRBD2. Germline V lookup: CDR1 PRHDT, CDR2 FYEKMQ (reference sequence). This CDR3 spans 18 amino acids. J gave up 3 bases and V 5 bases, and 14 bases lay outside the gene matches. CDR3 DNA: TGTGCCAGCAGCCTAGAGGGGCGGCGGGGGGGCGGCTACAATGAGCAGTTCTTC. It is translated as CASSLEGRRGGGYNEQFF. Complete variable domain (other parts from reference TRBV13 and TRBJ2-1): AAGVIQSPRHLIKEKRETATLKCYPIPRHDTVYWYQQGPGQDPQFLISFYEKMQSDKGSIPDRFSAQQFSDYHSELNMSSLELGDSALYFCASSLEGRRGGGYNEQFFGPGTRLTVL.

A few counts support this clonotype. The rearrangement joins TRBV19 to TRBJ1-6, with TRBD1 matching 9 bases. In germline, CDR1 is LNHDA, CDR2 SQIVND (reference sequence). This CDR3 is built from 16 residues. Trimming removed 5 bases from V and 10 bases from J; junction bases left unmatched: 12. The CDR3: CASSPARDRVGSPLHF. As DNA, the CDR3 is TGTGCCAGTAGTCCTGCCCGGGACAGGGTAGGATCACCCCTCCACTTT.

The J gene is TRBJ2-4, the V gene TRBV21-1; TRBD1 is the table's D call and was not checked against the DNA. TRBV21-1 is a pseudogene segment. The CDR3 sequence is 17 residues long. This CDR3 reads CASSKESRGPTGDIQYF. DNA of the CDR3: TGTGCCAGCAGCAAAGAGTCAAGGGGTCCCACCGGGGACATTCAGTACTTC.

The sample holds many counts of this clonotype. The rearrangement links TRBV11-1 to TRBJ2-7; 11 bases are shared with TRBD2. V lost 0 bases, J lost 5 bases, and 9 bases stayed unmatched. The CDR3 has 17 residues. Germline-derived CDR1 and CDR2 are SGHAT and FQDESV (reference sequence). CDR3 in DNA: TGTGCCAGCAGCTTAGCGGTTCGACTAGCGGGAAGTCACGAGCAGTACTTC. It is translated as CASSLAVRLAGSHEQYF.

This clonotype was seen more than once but under ten times. The chain links TRBV9 to TRBJ1-5; D possibly corresponds to TRBD1 (6 bases). Per germline, CDR1 SGDLS and CDR2 YYNGEE. Trimming shortened V by 3 bases and J by 4 bases, and 11 bases separated the two germline ends. The CDR3 totals 14 residues. The CDR3 sequence: CASSATGLNQPQHF. The CDR3 DNA follows: TGTGCCAGCAGCGCAACAGGGCTGAATCAGCCCCAGCATTTT.

V usage is TRBV20-1 and J usage is TRBJ2-7; possibly TRBD1 for D (5 bases). The CDR3 length is 13 residues. Germline CDR1 DFQATT, CDR2 SNEGSKA (reference sequence). The ends were cut back, 6 bases at V and 7 bases at J, with 19 bases in the middle. The CDR3 bases are TGCAGTGCAAGACTCATCAGGGCCGAAGAGCAGTACTTC. Translation: CSARLIRAEEQYF.

This clonotype was seen at least ten times. The CDR3 DNA reads TGTGCCAGCAGTTTAGTCGGGGGGTTGTACCAAGAGACCCAGTACTTC. Encoded protein: CASSLVGGLYQETQYF. The V and J genes are TRBV28 and TRBJ2-5; 7 nucleotides line up with TRBD2. Trimming removed 2 bases from V and 0 bases from J; junction bases left unmatched: 6. The CDR3 consists of 16 residues. From germline, CDR1 is MDHEN and CDR2 SYDVKM.

For this clonotype: A much larger clonotype is one base distant, so this may be a read error. The gene calls are TRBV4-3 and TRBJ2-1; D is undetermined. Trimming cost V 3 bases and J 1 base, with 16 bases left between them. Germline-derived CDR1 and CDR2 are LGHNA and YSLEER. The CDR3 has 17 residues. CDR3 loop: CASSHHGGTLSYNEQFF. CDR3 sequence (DNA): TGCGCCAGCAGCCACCATGGCGGAACTCTTTCCTACAATGAGCAGTTCTTC.

The CDR3 DNA sequence: TGTGCCAGTATGTTCGGACCGAGCGAACTAGGGGCCTACGAGCAGTACTTC. Translated, it gives CASMFGPSELGAYEQYF. V is TRBV19 and J is TRBJ2-7; D may match TRBD1 or TRBD2 (5 bases each). V dropped 7 bases and J dropped 2 bases, with 24 bases sitting between them. The CDR3 covers 17 residues. Germline V CDR1 and CDR2: LNHDA, SQIVND (reference sequence).

As concerns this clonotype: One end of the junction fails to match germline, which may point to a read error. This chain uses TRBV5-1 with TRBJ1-6; no firm D call. The CDR3 consists of 17 residues. In germline, CDR1 is SGHRS, CDR2 YFSETQ. The CDR3: CAGSVARPGGDGSPLHF. The DNA of the CDR3 is TGCGCCGGCAGCGTGGCCAGACCCGGAGGTGACGGTTCACCCCTCCACTTT.

There are many counts of this clonotype. V usage is TRBV5-1 and J usage is TRBJ2-7; TRBD2 matches 11 bases. Losses at the gene ends were 6 bases for V and 4 bases for J; bases not matched to a gene: 6. CDR1 is SGHRS, CDR2 YFSETQ, per germline. This CDR3 has 14 residues. CDR3 residues: CASTLAGGNYEQYF. The DNA for the CDR3 is TGCGCCAGCACCCTAGCGGGGGGAAATTACGAGCAGTACTTC.

In this sample, this clonotype turned up a few times. A single base separates this from a much larger clone, so it may be a read error. This chain connects TRBV4-3 to TRBJ1-5, with D unclear. Germline CDR1 LGHNA, CDR2 YSLEER. The ends were cut back, 1 base at V and 0 bases at J, with 13 bases in the middle. The CDR3 loop spans 17 amino acids. The CDR3 reads CASSQGWGSNSNQPQHF. The CDR3 DNA reads as TGCGCCAGCAGCCAAGGTTGGGGAAGTAATAGCAATCAGCCCCAGCATTTT.